A selection of T cell receptor beta chains follows, all from one sample in a study of cytomegalovirus exposure and HLA in healthy donors. Clones were sequenced by immunoSEQ multiplex PCR, and TCRdb holds only the in-frame ones, with some missing. There are around 210,000 clones in the sample; roughly 78% occur only once, and 0.47% lies in the top ten. The sample consisted of PBMCs. These receptor sequences come from a boy aged 5-17 years in good health and CMV-seronegative. Both conserved end residues are part of each CDR3. D genes are given only for firm matches. The size of a clone is reported for some rows only, either as once, few or many, or as a class for expanded clones.

V gene	D gene	J gene	clone size	CDR3 protein	CDR3 DNA
TRBV18	.	TRBJ2-7	.	CASSPNEWGREQYF	TGTGCCAGCTCACCAAATGAGTGGGGGCGCGAGCAGTACTTC
TRBV27	.	TRBJ2-1	once	CASGRVSSYNEQFF	TGTGCCAGCGGGCGGGTAAGCTCCTACAATGAGCAGTTCTTC
TRBV7-9	.	TRBJ1-2	.	CASSLDPEGYGYTF	TGTGCCAGCAGCTTAGACCCTGAGGGTTATGGCTACACCTTC
TRBV30	.	TRBJ2-2	.	CAWRATGELFF	TGTGCCTGGAGAGCGACCGGGGAGCTGTTTTTT
TRBV5-6	.	TRBJ2-7	.	CASSFNRYEQYF	TGTGCCAGCAGCTTTAACCGCTACGAGCAGTACTTC
TRBV10-3	.	TRBJ1-1	.	CAIGEGQLNTEAFF	TGTGCCATCGGGGAGGGACAACTCAACACTGAAGCTTTCTTT
TRBV13	TRBD1	TRBJ1-2	.	CASNSGQGRGYTF	TGTGCCAGCAACTCTGGACAGGGGCGTGGCTACACCTTC
TRBV7-9	.	TRBJ1-2	.	CASSSGAYGYTF	TGTGCCAGCAGCTCAGGGGCCTATGGCTACACCTTC
TRBV5-1	.	TRBJ2-7	.	CASSYQDSYEQYF	TGCGCCAGCAGCTACCAGGACAGCTACGAGCAGTACTTC
TRBV27	.	TRBJ2-3	few	CASSFIGGGTDTQYF	TGTGCCAGCAGTTTTATCGGCGGGGGCACAGATACGCAGTATTTT
TRBV4-2	TRBD1	TRBJ2-5	.	CASSQVQGAGETQYF	TGTGCCAGCAGCCAAGTACAGGGGGCAGGGGAGACCCAGTACTTC
TRBV19	.	TRBJ1-2	.	CASSLIPRALGYTF	TGTGCCAGTAGCCTTATTCCCCGTGCCCTAGGCTACACCTTC
TRBV10-2	.	TRBJ1-2	.	CASSDLAGYYGYTF	TGCGCCAGCAGTGATCTAGCGGGCTACTATGGCTACACCTTC
TRBV2	TRBD1	TRBJ2-4	.	CASSEGQGAAKNIQYF	TGTGCCAGCAGTGAAGGACAGGGAGCGGCCAAAAACATTCAGTACTTC
TRBV30	.	TRBJ1-6	.	CAWSVRSNSPLHF	TGTGCCTGGAGTGTGCGGAGCAATTCACCCCTCCACTTT
TRBV5-1	TRBD1	TRBJ1-3	few	CASSLLGQGLGGNTIYF	TGCGCCAGCAGCCTCCTAGGACAGGGATTGGGAGGAAACACCATATATTTT
TRBV9	.	TRBJ1-1	.	CASSAYSNTEAFF	TGTGCCAGCAGCGCCTACTCAAACACTGAAGCTTTCTTT
TRBV5-4	.	TRBJ1-2	.	CASSSPASGGRAYGYTF	TGTGCCAGCAGCTCCCCGGCTTCGGGGGGCCGGGCATATGGCTACACCTTC
TRBV5-4	.	TRBJ2-7	once	CASSLAGLPPYEQYF	TGTGCCAGCAGCTTGGCAGGACTCCCTCCCTACGAGCAGTACTTC
TRBV7-9	.	TRBJ2-4	.	CASSLGSGLAAQNIQYF	TGTGCCAGCAGCTTAGGTTCGGGGTTGGCAGCCCAAAACATTCAGTACTTC
TRBV5-1	.	TRBJ1-2	.	CASSAMDGLYGYTF	TGCGCCAGCAGCGCAATGGACGGACTCTATGGCTACACCTTC
TRBV18	.	TRBJ1-5	once	CASSPPGPGSNQPQHF	TGTGCCAGCTCACCACCTGGCCCGGGGAGCAATCAGCCCCAGCATTTT
TRBV5-6	TRBD1	TRBJ1-1	few	CASSFGGGTGFFGTEAFF	TGTGCCAGCAGCTTTGGGGGGGGGACAGGGTTTTTCGGGACTGAAGCTTTCTTT
TRBV7-9	.	TRBJ2-2	.	CASSIQRDTGELFF	TGTGCCAGCAGCATTCAGCGTGACACCGGGGAGCTGTTTTTT
TRBV29-1	TRBD2	TRBJ2-5	.	CSADPGVAGPRETQYF	TGCAGCGCGGACCCGGGGGTAGCGGGACCTCGGGAGACCCAGTACTTC
TRBV30	.	TRBJ1-2	.	CAWSGRGTLRGYTF	TGTGCCTGGAGTGGAAGGGGGACGTTGCGTGGCTACACCTTC
TRBV2	.	TRBJ1-1	.	CASSGRSAFF	TGTGCCAGCAGTGGGCGGTCGGCTTTCTTT
TRBV2	.	TRBJ1-5	.	CASSQSRGQPQHF	TGTGCCAGCAGTCAGAGCAGGGGTCAGCCCCAGCATTTT
TRBV10-3	.	TRBJ1-3	.	CAISGRRDISGNTIYF	TGTGCCATCAGTGGGCGTCGGGACATCTCTGGAAACACCATATATTTT
TRBV19	.	TRBJ1-2	.	CASTRARTAGYTF	TGTGCCAGTACCCGGGCCCGGACAGCTGGCTACACCTTC
TRBV4-2	.	TRBJ1-1	few	CASSQDLADRNTEAFF	TGTGCCAGCAGCCAAGATTTAGCCGACAGGAACACTGAAGCTTTCTTT
TRBV19	.	TRBJ1-1	few	CASIGEGRTEAFF	TGTGCCAGTATCGGGGAGGGCCGGACTGAAGCTTTCTTT
TRBV19	TRBD1	TRBJ1-1	.	CASSIGTGSTEAFF	TGTGCCAGTAGTATAGGGACAGGGAGCACTGAAGCTTTCTTT
TRBV6-5	TRBD2	TRBJ2-1	.	CASSRLAATGEQFF	TGTGCCAGCAGTCGACTAGCGGCAACAGGGGAGCAGTTCTTC
TRBV10-1	.	TRBJ1-1	.	CASSRHMGPSNTEAFF	TGCGCCAGCAGTCGTCATATGGGCCCCTCCAACACTGAAGCTTTCTTT
TRBV21-1	.	TRBJ2-5	.	CASKGTGSEEQYF	TGTGCCAGCAAGGGGACAGGGTCAGAGGAGCAGTACTTC
TRBV11-3	.	TRBJ2-7	.	CASSSGAVSYEQYF	TGTGCCAGCAGCTCTGGGGCAGTTTCCTACGAGCAGTACTTC
TRBV2	TRBD1	TRBJ1-2	.	CASGTEYGYTF	TGTGCCAGCGGGACAGAGTATGGCTACACCTTC
TRBV27	TRBD1	TRBJ2-7	.	CASRTGWDRTYEQYF	TGTGCCAGCAGGACTGGGTGGGACAGGACCTACGAGCAGTACTTC
TRBV4-1	TRBD1	TRBJ1-1	once	CATRRGGSTEAFF	TGCGCCACCCGGCGAGGGGGCTCGACTGAAGCTTTCTTT
TRBV5-4	.	TRBJ2-3	.	CASSLDRVGDTQYF	TGTGCCAGCAGCTTGGACAGGGTTGGAGATACGCAGTATTTT
TRBV19	TRBD1	TRBJ1-2	.	CASSLRQGAMDGYTF	TGTGCCAGTAGTCTTCGACAGGGGGCGATGGATGGCTACACCTTC
TRBV30	TRBD2	TRBJ2-3	.	CAWSVAVRLAGVSDTQYF	TGTGCCTGGAGTGTAGCAGTTCGGCTAGCGGGAGTTTCCGATACGCAGTATTTT